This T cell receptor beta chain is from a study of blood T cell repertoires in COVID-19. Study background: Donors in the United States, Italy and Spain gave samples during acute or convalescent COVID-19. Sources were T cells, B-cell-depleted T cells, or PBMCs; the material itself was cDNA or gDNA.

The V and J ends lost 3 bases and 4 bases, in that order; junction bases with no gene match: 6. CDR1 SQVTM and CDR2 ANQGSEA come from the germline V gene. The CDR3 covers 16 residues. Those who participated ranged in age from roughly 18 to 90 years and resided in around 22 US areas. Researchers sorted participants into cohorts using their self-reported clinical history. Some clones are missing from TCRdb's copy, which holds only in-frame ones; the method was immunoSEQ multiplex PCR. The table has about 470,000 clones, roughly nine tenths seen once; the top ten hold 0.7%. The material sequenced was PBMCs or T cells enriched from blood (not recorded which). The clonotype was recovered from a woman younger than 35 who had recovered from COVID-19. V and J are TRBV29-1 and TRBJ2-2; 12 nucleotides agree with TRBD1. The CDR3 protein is CSVEAPGQGATGELFF. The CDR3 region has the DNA TGCAGCGTTGAGGCTCCGGGACAGGGGGCCACCGGGGAGCTGTTTTTT.